This T cell receptor (beta chain) was captured by sequencing in a study of PD-1 blockade in classical Hodgkin lymphoma. Across the whole study: Treatment was intravenous nivolumab, 3 mg/kg every 2 weeks, until progression.

General study findings and limits: Relative to healthy donors, newly diagnosed patients reportedly had lower baseline TCR diversity, which was reported as lower still in relapsed/refractory patients. Diversity in CD4+ TCRs, unlike that measured in CD8+ TCRs, had risen significantly by C4D1. Repertoire differences lack defined causes, possibly disease activity or prior therapy.

Points on this clone: The antigen remains undetermined.

Time point described: cycle 4 day 1 (C4D1), after 6 weeks of nivolumab. No patient escaped relapse after autologous stem cell transplantation, and brentuximab vedotin exposure varied. After PBMCs were thawed, their CD8+ T cells were isolated by magnetic negative selection. The length of the CDR3 is 14 residues. Trimming shortened V by 1 base and J by 0 bases, and 7 bases separated the two germline ends. Germline CDR1 reads SGHVS; CDR2 reads FNYEAQ. Profiled with immunoSEQ multiplex PCR; TCRdb holds only in-frame clones, not every one. The data contain more than 4,000 clones, under 75% of them singletons.

Sequences were derived from CD8+ T cells from blood, sampled before the fourth cycle of nivolumab. This clonotype was obtained from a human donor with classical Hodgkin lymphoma. V gene TRBV7-6 combines with J gene TRBJ2-7; no reliable D call. The CDR3 bases are TGTGCCAGCAGCTTAGAACTGAGCTCCTACGAGCAGTACTTC. The encoded protein is CASSLELSSYEQYF.